This T cell receptor beta chain comes out of a study of T cell responses to AZD1222 COVID-19 vaccine (dated by TCRdb to about 2021). At the level of the whole study: TCR sequencing was performed for 230 to 250 trial participants, of whom some 200 were given two doses of AZD1222 and some 25 were given two doses of MenACWY control vaccine. Enrollment into the trials was organized by age into subgroups of 18-55, 56-69 and 70-plus years, and those subgroups contained roughly 150, 30 and 60 TCR-sequenced participants, respectively. Results and caveats for the whole study, not just this receptor: Participants were mostly white British and included more females than males, and it was suggested by the authors that clonal diversity may have been underestimated. Reportedly, close to half of the unique spike-specific TCRs recognized epitopes lying outside the regions that are mutated in the B.1.351 and B.1.1.7 variants. Because no samples from the day 14 peak response were available, repertoires could be characterized only after the peak T cell response. A significant rise in spike-specific TCR breadth and depth was observed after two AZD1222 doses relative to day 0 and relative to MenACWY recipients. Conclusions about previously exposed vaccinees are limited, since just a handful of AZD1222 recipients were seropositive for SARS-CoV-2 at baseline. Vaccine-associated CD4 TCRs spanned the whole spike protein, with dominant responses in regions 160-218 and 743-854. In the small 56-69-year group, the increase in depth fell short of significance, most likely because of low power.

The CDR3 regions of human TCRbeta chains were analyzed by immunosequencing. The study's own analysis went as follows. TCRs in the repertoires were matched against a reference library of SARS-CoV-2-specific TCRs that had been generated with the MIRA antigen-specificity platform. Breadth was defined as the fraction of unique TCRs that were SARS-CoV-2-associated. Depth was defined as the fraction of total T cells that were SARS-CoV-2-associated. Using the MIRA data, every spike-specific TCR was mapped to the spike region that the TCR reacted to and assigned to either a CD4 or a CD8 class. Log10-transformed breadth and depth values were compared by one-way ANOVA with Sidak's multiple comparisons tests. This is the immuneACCESS table as TCRdb keeps it, with only in-frame sequences that have V and J called. A part of the clones is gone; compared with another copy, unresolved V genes explain less than half, and the rest is unexplained. Clone size and V and J calls were adopted from that table, with D and trimming inferred from the DNA. This sample comprises tens of thousands of clones, 89% of them detected only once. 7.5% to 10% of the sample is in the top ten clones.

As regards this clone: It has no known antigen specificity. Per-nucleotide qualities are absent, and no much larger clonotype sits a single base away.

This sample's time point label indicates: about 28 days (+/-7) after the second vaccine dose. Because spike-specific TCR depth and breadth did not differ between the two schedules, AZD1222 recipients who got a second dose at roughly 4 weeks were pooled with those who got a second dose at roughly 12 weeks. Vaccinee samples came from UK trials COV001 and COV002, including a single-blind randomized controlled phase 2/3 trial of AZD1222 (ChAdOx1 nCoV-19) in healthy adults. For TCRbeta chain sequencing, PBMC samples from trial participants were taken at day 0 and at day 28 after the second dose. The cysteine opens and the phenylalanine closes a CDR3 of 14 amino acids. The only DNA kept is the CDR3, 42 bases in frame from the first base. V gives up 2 bases and J gives up 5 bases, and the segment between their germline ends measures 12 bases. From a lookup of the germline V gene, CDR1 and CDR2 are MNHEY and SVGAGI.

Material: peripheral blood, obtained 28 days after the second AZD1222 dose. The receptor was derived from an adult who received the AZD1222 COVID-19 vaccine. Recombination linked TRBV6-5 to TRBJ2-5; a tentative D call is TRBD1 (5 bases match). Here the CDR3 is given as CASSYRQGGETQYF. The nucleotides read TGTGCCAGCAGTTACAGGCAGGGTGGGGAGACCCAGTACTTC.